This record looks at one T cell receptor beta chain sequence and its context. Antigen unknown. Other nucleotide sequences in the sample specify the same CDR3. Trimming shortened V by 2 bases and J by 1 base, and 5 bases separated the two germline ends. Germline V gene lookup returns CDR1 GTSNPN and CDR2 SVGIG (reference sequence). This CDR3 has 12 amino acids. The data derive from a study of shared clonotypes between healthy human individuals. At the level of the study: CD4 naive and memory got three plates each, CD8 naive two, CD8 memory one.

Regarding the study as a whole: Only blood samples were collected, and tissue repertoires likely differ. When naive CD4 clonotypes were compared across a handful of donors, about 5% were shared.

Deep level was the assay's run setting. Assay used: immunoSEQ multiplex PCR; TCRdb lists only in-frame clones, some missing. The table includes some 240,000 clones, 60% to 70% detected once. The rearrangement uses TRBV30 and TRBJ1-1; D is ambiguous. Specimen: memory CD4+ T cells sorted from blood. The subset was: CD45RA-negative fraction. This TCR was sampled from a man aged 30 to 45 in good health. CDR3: CAWSRTNTEAFF. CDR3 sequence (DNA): TGTGCCTGGAGTCGGACGAACACTGAAGCTTTCTTT.